The 4 T cell receptor beta chains listed next were all sequenced from one sample in a study of T cell clones after liver transplantation. TCRdb's copy holds only in-frame clones and misses some; the assay was immunoSEQ multiplex PCR. The sample has 85,000 to 110,000 clones; around four fifths are singletons. The sequencing used CD4+ T cells from blood, collected around 44 months after liver transplant. The receptors derive from a human patient who received a liver transplant. The T cells may partly be graft donor cells.

This chain joins TRBV6-5 and TRBJ1-6; a possible D gene is TRBD1 (5 bases). V lost 2 bases, J lost 6 bases, and 14 bases lay in between. CDR3 length: 16 residues. CDR1 MNHEY and CDR2 SVGAGI come from the germline V gene. The CDR3 bases are TGTGCCAGCAGTTACATAGGGAAGGGGTCTAATTCACCCCTCCACTTT. Translation gives CASSYIGKGSNSPLHF.

The chain is built from TRBV9 and TRBJ2-1; D is undetermined. Trimming took 2 bases from V and 4 from J, leaving 7 bases between them. The CDR3 covers 13 residues. CDR1 and CDR2 (germline): SGDLS, YYNGEE. The CDR3 nucleotides read TGTGCCAGCAGCGTCCGGGCTTACAATGAGCAGTTCTTC. It is translated as CASSVRAYNEQFF.

V is TRBV4-1 and J is TRBJ2-1; 7 nucleotides agree with TRBD2. The germline gives CDR1 MGHRA, CDR2 YSYEKL. The trim removed 1 base at V and 0 bases at J, leaving 6 bases unmatched. The CDR3 consists of 17 residues. DNA for the CDR3: TGCGCCAGCAGCCAAGCCCCGGGCGGGGGCTCCTACAATGAGCAGTTCTTC. Protein: CASSQAPGGGSYNEQFF.

The gene calls are TRBV14 and TRBJ1-1; D call uncertain. The CDR3 is 12 residues long. Germline assignment: CDR1 SGHDN and CDR2 FVKESK. V lost 3 bases, J lost 3 bases, and 5 bases lay in between. The CDR3 DNA is TGTGCCAGCAGCCAGTGGTACACTGAAGCTTTCTTT. This encodes CASSQWYTEAFF.